This T cell receptor (beta chain) was recovered during a study of blood T cells in healthy people across ages. General study findings and limits: In the absence of known donor CMV status, changes in expanded clonotypes were possibly confounded. Across samples, TCR beta diversity tracked strongly with naive T cell percentage.

The CDR3 has 15 residues. Per germline, CDR1 MDHEN and CDR2 SYDVKM. Peripheral blood was drawn, ten milliliters per donor. With regard to this clonotype: Antigen unknown.

Then a second PCR, running roughly 6 to 11 cycles, was carried out with a sample-barcoded 5' primer and a J-beta primer mix. Each cDNA molecule carried a tag from a template-switch adaptor that contained 12 random nucleotides. TCRdb processed the 5' RACE reads anew with MiXCR; each CDR3 protein has one entry. The data hold approximately 1.5 million distinct CDR3 sequences, with about 31% observed a single time. The sample consisted of blood. The chain combines TRBV28 with TRBJ2-5; D may be TRBD2 (5 bases). The DNA end is more similar to TRBJ2-7, so the J call may be wrong. The receptor was isolated from a woman aged 25 to 45 in good health. In nucleotides, the CDR3 is TGTGCCAGCAGTTCCCGGGATGGTCTTACCTGCGAGCAGTACTTC. Its protein product is CASSSRDGLTCEQYF.